The clone carrying this T cell receptor beta chain was found once. Flow cytometry had shown expanded CD8+CD57+ cells in the patients chosen for sequencing. Genomic DNA, serving as template, underwent TCR beta VDJ and CDR3 profiling. TCRdb recomputed calls from the reads with MiXCR, one row per CDR3 protein. Among about 160,000 distinct CDR3 sequences listed, 71% were seen once. The data were obtained in a study of CD8+CD57+ T cells in acquired aplastic anemia. V lost 1 base, J lost 7 bases, and 9 bases lay in between. Germline CDR1 is SGDLS and CDR2 is YYNGEE. This CDR3 is 13 amino acids long. V and J are TRBV9 and TRBJ2-1; D is uncertain. Sequences were obtained from sorted CD4+, CD8+, or CD8+CD57+ T cells (not recorded which) from PBMCs. This receptor was taken from a human donor with aplastic anemia. CDR3 nucleotide sequence: TGTGCCAGCAGCGTATTAGGCGAGAATGAGCAGTTCTTC. This sequence encodes CASSVLGENEQFF. Based on the CDR3 plus reference TRBV9 and TRBJ2-1, the full variable domain is DSGVTQTPKHLITATGQRVTLRCSPRSGDLSVYWYQQSLDQGLQFLIQYYNGEERAKGNILERFSAQQFPDLHSELNLSSLELGDSALYFCASSVLGENEQFFGPGTRLTVL.